This T cell receptor (beta chain) was found in a study of T-cell memory formation after mild COVID-19. General study results and limits: The CD4+ clones that contracted clustered mainly within CM and EM, and the CD8+ clones concentrated in EMRA.

This clonotype was picked up many times. What it recognizes is unknown. TCRdb called the 5' RACE reads again in MiXCR, with one record for every CDR3 protein. This sample has around 45,000 distinct CDR3 sequences, with nearly 9.5% found just once. CDR3 length equals 17 residues. CDR1 and CDR2 from the germline V gene are SGHRS and YFSETQ. V was clipped by 5 bases and J by 5 bases; unmatched bases: 16. The gene calls are TRBV5-1 and TRBJ2-1; 7 bases map to TRBD1. This sequence was found in an adult woman who had mild COVID-19 (a few samples of this study predate the infection). Cell type and time point are not known. Sequencing used PBMCs or a T cell subset sorted from them (not recorded which). The CDR3 DNA reads as TGCGCCAGCAGTTCGTCATCGGGACAGCGTCTCCACAATGAGCAGTTCTTC. Translating gives CASSSSSGQRLHNEQFF.